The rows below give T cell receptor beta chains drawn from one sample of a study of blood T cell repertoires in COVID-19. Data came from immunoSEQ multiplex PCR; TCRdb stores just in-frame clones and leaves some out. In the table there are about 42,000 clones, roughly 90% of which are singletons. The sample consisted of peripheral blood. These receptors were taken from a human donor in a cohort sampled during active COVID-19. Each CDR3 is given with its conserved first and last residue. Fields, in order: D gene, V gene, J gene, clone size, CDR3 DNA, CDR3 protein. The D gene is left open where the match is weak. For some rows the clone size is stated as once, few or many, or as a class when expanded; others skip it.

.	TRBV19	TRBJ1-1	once	TGTGCCAGTAGTAGGAGGCACGACACGAACACTGAAGCTTTCTTT	CASSRRHDTNTEAFF
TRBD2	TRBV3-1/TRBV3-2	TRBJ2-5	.	TGTGCCAGCAGCCTCGGGACTAGCTCTCAAGAGACCCAGTACTTC	CASSLGTSSQETQYF
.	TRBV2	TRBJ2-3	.	TGCGCCTCAAACTTCGGTTCAGATACGCAGTATTTT	CASNFGSDTQYF
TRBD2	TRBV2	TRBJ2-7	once	TGTGCCAGCAGCGAAGGACTAGCGGGGGGGCCATACGAGCAGTACTTC	CASSEGLAGGPYEQYF
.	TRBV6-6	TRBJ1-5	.	TGTGCCAGCAGTTATTATATCAGTAACGCCCGTCAGCCCCAGCATTTT	CASSYYISNARQPQHF
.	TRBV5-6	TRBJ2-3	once	TGTGCCAGCAGCTTAATCGTTCCTAGCACAGATACGCAGTATTTT	CASSLIVPSTDTQYF
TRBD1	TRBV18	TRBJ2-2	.	TGTGCCAGCTCACCGACAGGGATAACTCTAAACACCGGGGAGCTGTTTTTT	CASSPTGITLNTGELFF
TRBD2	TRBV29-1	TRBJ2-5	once	TGCAGCGTTGACGGAAATAGCGGGGGACCTCAAGAGACCCAGTACTTC	CSVDGNSGGPQETQYF
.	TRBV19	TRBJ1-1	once	TGTGCCAGTAGTATCCAGGAAAACACTGAAGCTTTCTTT	CASSIQENTEAFF
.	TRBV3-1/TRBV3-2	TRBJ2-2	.	TGTGCCAGCAGCCAAGATCATAGTGTCGGGGAGCTGTTTTTT	CASSQDHSVGELFF
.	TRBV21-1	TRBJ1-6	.	TGTGCCAGCAGCGACCCGCGGCAGGAGGGGAATTCACCCCTCCACTTT	CASSDPRQEGNSPLHF
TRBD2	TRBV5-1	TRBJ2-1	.	TGCGCCAGCAGCCCATTAGCGGGGGTGGTAAATGAGCAGTTCTTC	CASSPLAGVVNEQFF
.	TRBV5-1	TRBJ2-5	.	TGCGCCAGCAGCACCGGACAGACGGGAGAGACCCAGTACTTC	CASSTGQTGETQYF
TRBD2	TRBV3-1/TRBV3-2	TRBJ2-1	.	TGTGCCAGCAGCCCACGGGGGGTTAATAATGAGCAGTTCTTC	CASSPRGVNNEQFF
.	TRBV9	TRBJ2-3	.	TGTGCCAGCAGCTCGAGCACAGATACGCAGTATTTT	CASSSSTDTQYF
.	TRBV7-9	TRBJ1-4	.	TGTGCCAGCAGCTTGATGCGTGGGGCCATAGGCCTTAATGAAAAACTGTTTTTT	CASSLMRGAIGLNEKLFF
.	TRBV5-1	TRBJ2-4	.	TGCGCCAGCAGCTTTGGCAACACAAACATTCAGTACTTC	CASSFGNTNIQYF
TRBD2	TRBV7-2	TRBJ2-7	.	TGTGCCAGCAGCCCTCCGGGAGGGACCTACGAGCAGTACTTC	CASSPPGGTYEQYF
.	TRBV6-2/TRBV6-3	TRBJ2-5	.	TGTGCCAGCAGTTACTCCTCGTCAGGGACCCAGTACTTC	CASSYSSSGTQYF
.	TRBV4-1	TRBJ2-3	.	TGCGCCAGCAGCCAAGATTCGGCGGAATCAGATACGCAGTATTTT	CASSQDSAESDTQYF
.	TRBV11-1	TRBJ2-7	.	TGTGCCAGCAGCTTAGCCGGAGGGGCCTACGAGCAGTACTTC	CASSLAGGAYEQYF
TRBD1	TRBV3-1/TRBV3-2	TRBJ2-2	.	TGTGCCAGCAGCCCAGGGACAGGGGGCGCAGCCGGGGAGCTGTTTTTT	CASSPGTGGAAGELFF
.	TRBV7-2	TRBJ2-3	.	TGTGCCAGCAGCTTGGGTGGGAGTGATACGCAGTATTTT	CASSLGGSDTQYF
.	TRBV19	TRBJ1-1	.	TGTGCCAGTAGTCTACAGCCTACAATGAACACTGAAGCTTTCTTT	CASSLQPTMNTEAFF
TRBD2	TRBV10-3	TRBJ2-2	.	TGTGCCATCAGTGAGTCTGGTCTAGCGGGGCCGTACACCGGGGAGCTGTTTTTT	CAISESGLAGPYTGELFF
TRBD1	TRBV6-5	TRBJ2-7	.	TGTGCCAGCAGGGCCGGGACAGGAACCTACGAGCAGTACTTC	CASRAGTGTYEQYF
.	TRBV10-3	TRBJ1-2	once	TGTGCCATCAGTGATCAGGGGAATGGCTACACCTTC	CAISDQGNGYTF
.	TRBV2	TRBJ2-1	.	TGTGCCAGCAGTGAATCCCAGGGAGGCTTGGGCAATGAGCAGTTCTTC	CASSESQGGLGNEQFF
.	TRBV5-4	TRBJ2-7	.	TGTGCCAGCAGCCGGGATGGGGTCCTGGGGACCTACGAGCAGTACTTC	CASSRDGVLGTYEQYF
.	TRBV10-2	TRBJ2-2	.	TGCGCCAGCAAGGAGGTCCGGAACACCGGGGAGCTGTTTTTT	CASKEVRNTGELFF
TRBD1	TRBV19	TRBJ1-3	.	TGTGCCAGTAGCACGACAGGGAACAGAAACACCATATATTTT	CASSTTGNRNTIYF
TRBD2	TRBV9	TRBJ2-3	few	TGTGCCAGCAGCGTCAGAGCGGGGGTTGATACAGATACGCAGTATTTT	CASSVRAGVDTDTQYF
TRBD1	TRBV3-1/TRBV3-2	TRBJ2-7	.	TGTGCCAGCAGCCTAGGACAGGGGGCTCGGGAGCAGTACTTC	CASSLGQGAREQYF
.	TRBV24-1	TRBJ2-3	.	TGTGCCACCACCTCGGTGGATACGCAGTATTTT	CATTSVDTQYF
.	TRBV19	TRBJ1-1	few	TGTGCCAGTAGTATGCGCCGGAACACTGAAGCTTTCTTT	CASSMRRNTEAFF
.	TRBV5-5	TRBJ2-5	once	TGTGCCAGCAGCTTGGGATCCGGGGGGCTGCAAGAGACCCAGTACTTC	CASSLGSGGLQETQYF
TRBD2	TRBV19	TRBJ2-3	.	TGTGCCAGTAGCGAAACGGGGGGGATGGTAGATACGCAGTATTTT	CASSETGGMVDTQYF
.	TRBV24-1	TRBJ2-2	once	TGTGCCACCAGTGATTCCACAGGGAAGGGCAGCACCGGGGAGCTGTTTTTT	CATSDSTGKGSTGELFF